These 15 T cell receptor beta chains came from one sample sequenced in a study of shared clonotypes between healthy human individuals. CD8 cells regarded as naive lacked CD45RO, were positively chosen for CCR7, and omitted terminally differentiated effector memory CD45RA+ cells. Using immunoSEQ multiplex PCR, the repertoire was profiled, and TCRdb retains in-frame clones only, with some absent. The data hold more than 600,000 clones, with about 90% observed a single time. The material sequenced was naive CD8+ T cells sorted from blood. The receptors originated from a young man in good health.

The genes are TRBV4-1 and TRBJ2-7; 9 bases are shared with TRBD1. The V gene's germline CDR1 is MGHRA and CDR2 YSYEKL. V lost 2 bases, J lost 5 bases, and 7 bases stayed unmatched. The CDR3 sequence is 15 residues long. This CDR3 reads CASSQNRGLVHEQYF. CDR3 coding DNA: TGCGCCAGCAGCCAAAACAGGGGGCTTGTGCACGAGCAGTACTTC.

This clone has a handful of counts. J is TRBJ1-5 and V is TRBV27, with 7 bases fitting TRBD1. The CDR3 loop spans 14 amino acids. Trimming took 3 bases from V and 5 from J; bases not matched to a gene: 4. Germline CDR1 and CDR2: MNHEY and SMNVEV (reference sequence). CDR3 sequence (DNA): TGTGCCAGCAGTTTTTCACAGGGGTATCAGCCCCAGCATTTT. Translated: CASSFSQGYQPQHF.

V and J are TRBV7-9 and TRBJ2-7, with D perhaps matching TRBD1 (6 bases). V was pared by 1 base and J by 2 bases, with 15 bases between. The CDR3 is 16 residues long. Germline assignment: CDR1 SEHNR and CDR2 FQNEAQ (reference sequence). In nucleotides, the CDR3 is TGTGCCAGCAGCTTAGACTACGGACAGCAGGCCTACGAGCAGTACTTC. Amino acid sequence: CASSLDYGQQAYEQYF. Filled out from reference TRBV7-9 and TRBJ2-7, the complete variable domain reads DTGVSQNPRHKITKRGQNVTFRCDPISEHNRLYWYRQTLGQGPEFLTYFQNEAQLEKSRLLSDRFSAERPKGSFSTLEIQRTEQGDSAMYLCASSLDYGQQAYEQYFGPGTRLTVT.

The chain has TRBV5-5 and TRBJ2-2; 7 bases match TRBD2. Trimming removed 5 bases from V and 2 bases from J; junction bases left unmatched: 6. The CDR3 runs to 15 residues. Germline V gene lookup returns CDR1 SGHKS and CDR2 YYEKEE (reference sequence). CDR3 sequence: CASRDGTTNTGELFF. CDR3 bases: TGTGCCAGCAGAGATGGGACTACTAACACCGGGGAGCTGTTTTTT.

The chain uses TRBV7-8 and TRBJ2-7, with 10 positions matching TRBD2. The V and J ends lost 5 bases and 3 bases, in that order; junction bases with no gene match: 4. In germline, CDR1 is SGHVS, CDR2 FQNEAQ. CDR3 size: 14 residues. The DNA for the CDR3 is TGTGCCAGCAGCCCGCTAGCGGGAGACTACGAGCAGTACTTC. Protein product: CASSPLAGDYEQYF.

This clone came up a few times. V and J are TRBV14 and TRBJ2-7; D possibly corresponds to TRBD2 (6 bases). The germline V gene encodes CDR1 SGHDN and CDR2 FVKESK. V was pared by 5 bases and J by 3 bases, with 11 bases between. This CDR3 region has 13 residues. CDR3 coding DNA: TGTGCCAGCAGCTACGGGACTTACTACGAGCAGTACTTC. Encoded protein: CASSYGTYYEQYF.

V and J are TRBV29-1 and TRBJ1-1; the D gene is possibly TRBD1 (5 bases). In germline, CDR1 is SQVTM, CDR2 ANQGSEA. Between the trimmed V and J ends, which lost 6 bases and 5 bases, there was a span of 16 bases. This CDR3 comprises 13 residues. CDR3 loop: CSVGNGGRTEAFF. In nucleotides, the CDR3 is TGCAGCGTAGGGAATGGGGGGAGGACTGAAGCTTTCTTT.

The V gene is TRBV28, the J gene TRBJ2-7; 11 positions agree with TRBD2. CDR1 and CDR2 (germline): MDHEN, SYDVKM. This CDR3 comprises 15 residues. After removal of 6 bases from V and 4 bases from J, the junction contained 8 bases not matched to a gene. The CDR3 protein is CASRLLTSGSYEQYF. The CDR3 DNA is TGTGCCAGCAGACTTCTTACTAGCGGGAGTTACGAGCAGTACTTC.

The chain employs TRBV30 and TRBJ1-2; 7 positions match TRBD1. The CDR3 totals 14 residues. V gave up 5 bases and J gave up 5 bases; unmatched junction bases: 11. Germline V gene sequence: CDR1 GTSNPN, CDR2 SVGIG (reference sequence). The CDR3 reads CAWQNRQGRYGYTF. Here the CDR3 DNA reads TGTGCCTGGCAGAACCGACAGGGACGGTATGGCTACACCTTC.

This clone has only one observation. The chain uses TRBV29-1 and TRBJ2-7; 9 nucleotides align to TRBD1. V lost 6 bases to trimming and J lost 6 bases; unmatched junction nucleotides: 3. The CDR3 sequence is 11 residues long. The germline V gene has CDR1 SQVTM and CDR2 ANQGSEA. The CDR3: CSVGDRVEQYF. The CDR3 region has the DNA TGCAGCGTCGGGGACAGGGTCGAGCAGTACTTC.

This chain uses TRBV10-1 with TRBJ2-1, with D possibly being TRBD2 (6 bases). Germline CDR1 and CDR2: WNHNN and SYGVQD (reference sequence). CDR3 size: 16 residues. Trimming removed 8 bases at V and 8 bases at J, with 25 bases between. CDR3: CASPCSRGGGGDEQFF. The CDR3 nucleotides read TGCGCCAGCCCATGTTCTCGGGGCGGAGGAGGGGATGAGCAGTTCTTC.

This chain links TRBV9 with TRBJ2-7; a weak D match, TRBD2 (5 bases). Between the trimmed V and J ends, which lost 5 bases and 6 bases, there was a span of 18 bases. Germline CDR1 SGDLS, CDR2 YYNGEE. The CDR3 runs 14 residues. In DNA, the CDR3 is TGTGCCAGCAGTGAAGGAGAGGGTTCAGGCGAGCAGTACTTC. It is translated as CASSEGEGSGEQYF.

V usage is TRBV4-2 and J usage is TRBJ1-5; tentative D call: TRBD1 (6 bases). CDR1 and CDR2 (germline): LGHNA, YNFKEQ. The CDR3 spans 16 residues. Trimming took 0 bases from V and 6 from J, leaving 15 bases between them. CDR3 nucleotides: TGTGCCAGCAGCCAAGATCTTAGACAGGACGGTCAGCCCCAGCATTTT. It is translated as CASSQDLRQDGQPQHF.

V gene TRBV1 combines with J gene TRBJ1-4. TRBV1 is a pseudogene. CDR3 length: 17 amino acids. The CDR3 nucleotides read TGCACCAGCAGCCCCGGGAAGAGCCCTACCTTCAATGAAAAACTGTTTTTT. It is translated as CTSSPGKSPTFNEKLFF.

CDR3 sequence (DNA): TGTGCCAGCAGCTTCCGACAGGGGTCTCGGGCTGAAGCTTTCTTT. Its translation is CASSFRQGSRAEAFF. V is TRBV7-6 and J is TRBJ1-1, with 8 bases fitting TRBD1. Germline lookup yields CDR1 SGHVS and CDR2 FNYEAQ. V shed 3 bases, J shed 6 bases, and the junction held 9 bases outside the gene matches. This CDR3 comprises 15 residues.